This TCR beta chain was identified in a study of human T cells and chemical hapten exposure (dated by TCRdb to about 2021). Turning to the overall study: For sensitization, 2% DPC in acetone was applied to a 2 cm by 2 cm area of upper inner arm skin. Patients additionally received weekly therapeutic DPC doses to the scalp throughout the approximately 24-week study period. Patch testing was performed on the upper back with Finn chambers containing 0.01% DPC, and the patch tests were scored after 6 days according to International Contact Dermatitis Research Group standards. Alopecia areata with under or over 50% scalp involvement, alopecia totalis and alopecia universalis were represented in the patient cohort, which was mostly female. The libraries were sequenced as a pool, and the TCR yield per sample differed mostly because of small variations in library volumes within the pool. In alopecia patients, the study followed how the peripheral blood TCR repertoire changed in vivo over primary and secondary sensitization to diphenylcyclopropenone (DPC), a hapten. Blood was sampled from patients pre-sensitization (week 0) and at 2, 6 and about 24 weeks after DPC sensitization. For TCR sequencing, blood came from 25 to 35 alopecia patients at anywhere from one to four time points (pre-sensitization, 2, 6 and 24 weeks). Results the study describes overall, beyond this receptor: The number of PT1 expanded TCRs positively correlated with patch test score, significant at thresholds 8, 16 and 32 but not 4. Repeated subsampling changed both the strength of the expansion versus patch-test correlation and the threshold at which that correlation became significant. Because all patients had alopecia, a presumed autoimmune disease, the immune response of the patients might differ from that of healthy individuals. Compared with pre-sensitization or healthy control sets, expanded TCRs formed significantly more large CDR3 similarity clusters, which is consistent with antigen-driven responses. DPC sensitization did not change how many TCRs were above 1 in 1000 frequency, and no evidence was found of alterations in global repertoire structure.

The time point label here, explained by the study, means: patch test 1, 2 weeks after DPC sensitization. What this sample's treatment or condition label stands for: therapeutic diphenylcyclopropenone sensitization with weekly scalp DPC. At each patch-test visit, blood was drawn before the patch test was applied. Patients were considered eligible if aged 18 to 70, diagnosed with alopecia and deemed suitable for DPC therapy, and patients were excluded if pregnant. Total RNA was extracted from unfractionated whole blood collected in Tempus Blood RNA tubes. A remark on this clonotype: Its antigen remains unidentified. No per-base quality is available; no much larger clone lies one base away.

V and J are truncated by 0 bases and 4 bases respectively, leaving an intervening sequence of 14 bases. The germline V gene yields SGHRS for CDR1 and YFSETQ for CDR2. Inclusive of the bounding cysteine and phenylalanine, the CDR3 is 15 residues long. The retained sequence is limited to the CDR3, 45 bases, with the frame set at the first base. To prepare the library, RACE was applied. Sequencing was carried out with a NextSeq 500. During library preparation, unique molecular identifiers were attached to individual cDNA molecules so that TCRs could be counted in a quantitative, reproducible way. Each blood RNA sample was used to sequence both TCR alpha and TCR beta chains. Per the original workflow: The median number of TCRs per sample was around 96,000, ranging from about 20,000 to 750,000. V, J and CDR3 annotation of the TCR reads was carried out using the Decombinator software suite. For PS versus PT1 abundance plots, all samples were subsampled to the same number of TCRs (28,000). TCRs were defined as expanded if absent before sensitization and observed at least eight times at the 2-week time point. The public reads were reprocessed in TCRdb via fastp at Q25 and MiXCR, keeping in-frame beta chains. Each CDR3 protein gets just one entry, which takes the most common genes and DNA from the rows behind it. For this entry, the V and J calls and clone size follow TCRdb and not the study's own pipeline. This sample holds 380,000 or so distinct CDR3 sequences; nearly 5% were observed only once. Under 2.5% of the sample goes to the ten largest clones.

Sequenced here: whole blood, sampled in connection with sensitization to the hapten diphenylcyclopropenone (DPC). The source is a woman aged 45 to 65 with alopecia areata. Some clones in this sample may be carry-over from other donors' samples. The sequence joins TRBV5-1 to TRBJ2-7; there is no confident call for the D gene. For the CDR3, the sequence is CASSLEGILEYEQYF. The nucleotide sequence is given as TGCGCCAGCAGCTTGGAGGGCATTCTTGAGTACGAGCAGTACTTC.